The 22 T cell receptor beta chains below all came from one sample that was sequenced in a study of T cells in localized non-small cell lung cancer. The data were produced by immunoSEQ multiplex PCR, yet TCRdb's version contains in-frame clones alone and is incomplete. The sample lists 45,000 or so clones; 81% were seen once. The input for sequencing was peripheral blood mononuclear cells, taken before any cancer treatment. Source of these receptors: a man aged 35 to 70 with stage III lung adenocarcinoma.

V is TRBV30 and J is TRBJ2-3; D unresolved. Between the trimmed V and J ends, which lost 4 bases and 4 bases, there was a span of 18 bases. The CDR3 is made up of 15 amino acids. CDR1 and CDR2 from the germline V gene are GTSNPN and SVGIG (reference sequence). CDR3 region: CAWKAGLPGPDTQYF. The CDR3 coding sequence is TGTGCCTGGAAGGCTGGCCTCCCGGGCCCAGATACGCAGTATTTT. Full variable domain (rest looked up from reference TRBV30 and TRBJ2-3): SQTIHQWPATLVQPVGSPLSLECTVEGTSNPNLYWYRQAAGRGLQLLFYSVGIGQISSEVPQNLSASRPQDRQFILSSKKLLLSDSGFYLCAWKAGLPGPDTQYFGPGTRLTVL.

The sample holds a few counts of this clone. The rearrangement uses TRBV29-1 and TRBJ1-5; D is ambiguous. V was clipped by 4 bases and J by 2 bases, with 6 bases between them. This CDR3 has 12 residues. The V gene's germline CDR1 is SQVTM and CDR2 ANQGSEA. CDR3: CSVGNGNQPQHF. CDR3 nucleotide sequence: TGCAGCGTTGGCAACGGCAATCAGCCCCAGCATTTT.

This clone showed up just once. The chain carries TRBV19 and TRBJ1-3, with D hard to call. V lost 4 bases and J lost 8, with 15 bases in between. The germline V gene encodes CDR1 LNHDA and CDR2 SQIVND (reference sequence). The CDR3 length is 14 residues. The CDR3 protein is CASSNGPDGDTIYF. The DNA for the CDR3 is TGTGCCAGTAGTAACGGACCTGACGGGGACACCATATATTTT.

The rearrangement links TRBV15 to TRBJ1-2; D is possibly TRBD1 (5 bases). The CDR3 runs to 16 residues. Trimming took off 5 bases at V and 0 bases at J, with 16 bases between the two ends. From germline, CDR1 is LNHNV and CDR2 YYDKDF (reference sequence). The CDR3 DNA is TGTGCCACCAGCCCAAGGGCAGGGCCGACTAACTATGGCTACACCTTC. This encodes CATSPRAGPTNYGYTF.

The chain uses TRBV6-1 and TRBJ2-1; 10 bases are a match to TRBD1. The V gene's germline CDR1 is MNHNS and CDR2 SASEGT. This CDR3 region has 14 residues. V was clipped by 9 bases and J by 3 bases; unmatched bases: 5. The CDR3 protein is CASEDRGLYNEQFF. CDR3 coding DNA: TGTGCCAGTGAAGACAGGGGGCTCTACAATGAGCAGTTCTTC.

This rearrangement joins TRBV7-2 to TRBJ2-6; D gene uncertain. Trimming took off 2 bases at V and 0 bases at J, with 11 bases between the two ends. In germline, CDR1 is SGHTA, CDR2 FQGNSA. There are 17 residues in the CDR3. DNA of the CDR3: TGTGCCAGCAGCTTACTGGGGTCGAGCTCTGGGGCCAACGTCCTGACTTTC. Translating it yields CASSLLGSSSGANVLTF.

V usage is TRBV9 and J usage is TRBJ2-2; D could derive from TRBD1 or TRBD2 (5 bases each). V was pared by 3 bases and J by 7 bases, with 10 bases between. CDR1 and CDR2 from the germline V gene are SGDLS and YYNGEE. The CDR3 covers 13 residues. CDR3 residues: CASSARGIGELFF. In DNA form, the CDR3 reads TGTGCCAGCAGCGCCCGGGGCATCGGGGAGCTGTTTTTT.

The genes are TRBV11-2 and TRBJ2-5; weak D call: TRBD2 (7 bases). Germline V gene sequence: CDR1 SGHAT, CDR2 FQNNGV. Trimming pared 3 bases from V and 2 bases from J, leaving 22 bases between. The CDR3 length is 18 residues. CDR3 DNA: TGTGCCAGCAGCTTGAGGCGGGGGCTCATAATCCCTCAAGAGACCCAGTACTTC. Its protein is CASSLRRGLIIPQETQYF. Complete variable domain (other parts from reference TRBV11-2 and TRBJ2-5): EAGVAQSPRYKIIEKRQSVAFWCNPISGHATLYWYQQILGQGPKLLIQFQNNGVVDDSQLPKDRFSAERLKGVDSTLKIQPAKLEDSAVYLCASSLRRGLIIPQETQYFGPGTRLLVL.

This chain connects TRBV29-1 to TRBJ2-4; D is perhaps TRBD2 (6 bases). Deletions cut 4 bases from V and 4 bases from J, with 8 bases between. The CDR3 consists of 12 residues. Germline V gene data show CDR1 as SQVTM and CDR2 as ANQGSEA. CDR3 DNA: TGCAGCGTTGGGGACTTTAAAAACATTCAGTACTTC. It encodes CSVGDFKNIQYF.

The V and J genes are TRBV10-1 and TRBJ2-3; D is perhaps TRBD1 (5 bases). The germline gives CDR1 WNHNN, CDR2 SYGVQD (reference sequence). The V end was cut by 2 bases, the J end by 5 bases, with 11 bases between. The CDR3 has 14 amino acids. The CDR3 sequence is CASSETQGEDTQYF. CDR3 nucleotides: TGCGCCAGCAGTGAGACGCAGGGTGAAGATACGCAGTATTTT.

This chain joins TRBV5-1 and TRBJ2-3, with D unresolved. CDR1 SGHRS and CDR2 YFSETQ come from the germline V gene. The length of the CDR3 is 16 residues. Trimming pared 2 bases from V and 0 bases from J, leaving 13 bases between. The CDR3 reads CASSFPLGSSTDTQYF. The CDR3 nucleotides read TGCGCCAGCAGCTTTCCGCTCGGATCTAGCACAGATACGCAGTATTTT.

This clone was picked up one time. The gene calls are TRBV5-4 and TRBJ2-5, with D uncertain. This CDR3 is built from 13 residues. V was pared by 1 base and J by 4 bases, with 8 bases between. Germline assignment: CDR1 SGHNT and CDR2 YYREEE (reference sequence). The CDR3 here is CASSLRVAETQYF. CDR3 nucleotide sequence: TGTGCCAGCAGCTTGCGGGTAGCAGAGACCCAGTACTTC. Filled out from reference TRBV5-4 and TRBJ2-5, the complete variable domain reads ETGVTQSPTHLIKTRGQQVTLRCSSQSGHNTVSWYQQALGQGPQFIFQYYREEENGRGNFPPRFSGLQFPNYSSELNVNALELDDSALYLCASSLRVAETQYFGPGTRLLVL.

The rearrangement links TRBV27 to TRBJ2-1; D call uncertain. Germline V gene data show CDR1 as MNHEY and CDR2 as SMNVEV (reference sequence). This CDR3 is 16 amino acids long. Trimming removed 2 bases from V and 3 bases from J, with 14 bases in between. The DNA of the CDR3 is TGTGCCAGCAGTTTAGCCGGCCTTCACCTCTACAATGAGCAGTTCTTC. Translation gives CASSLAGLHLYNEQFF.

As DNA, the CDR3 is TGTGCCAGTAGTATTACAGGGGAGCTCTACGAGCAGTACTTC. Amino acid sequence: CASSITGELYEQYF. The chain joins TRBV19 to TRBJ2-7, with 7 bases fitting TRBD1. The CDR3 runs 14 residues. Germline-derived CDR1 and CDR2 are LNHDA and SQIVND (reference sequence). Trimming at V came to 3 bases and at J to 3 bases, leaving 5 bases not matched to a gene.

This chain links TRBV30 with TRBJ2-7; a possible D gene is TRBD2 (6 bases). The length of the CDR3 is 14 residues. Deletions cut 2 bases from V and 1 base from J, with 12 bases between. Germline CDR1 GTSNPN, CDR2 SVGIG (reference sequence). In DNA, the CDR3 is TGTGCCTGGAGTTCTTCTAGCGAATCCTACGAGCAGTACTTC. Its protein is CAWSSSSESYEQYF. Full variable domain (outside the CDR3, taken from reference TRBV30 and TRBJ2-7): SQTIHQWPATLVQPVGSPLSLECTVEGTSNPNLYWYRQAAGRGLQLLFYSVGIGQISSEVPQNLSASRPQDRQFILSSKKLLLSDSGFYLCAWSSSSESYEQYFGPGTRLTVT.

The genes are TRBV14 and TRBJ2-1; no definite D call. This CDR3 is built from 16 residues. Germline V gene sequence: CDR1 SGHDN, CDR2 FVKESK. Trimming took off 3 bases at V and 4 bases at J, with 16 bases between the two ends. For the CDR3, the DNA is TGTGCCAGCAGCCACCGACTCTCCGCGATTTACAATGAGCAGTTCTTC. The encoded protein is CASSHRLSAIYNEQFF.

The chain recombines TRBV7-8 with TRBJ2-5, with TRBD1 matching over 10 bases. After removal of 4 bases from V and 4 bases from J, the junction contained 9 bases not matched to a gene. The germline V gene has CDR1 SGHVS and CDR2 FQNEAQ. The CDR3 length is 16 residues. The CDR3 nucleotides read TGTGCCAGCAGCTCACCTCTTGACAGGGGGCGAGAGACCCAGTACTTC. This translates into CASSSPLDRGRETQYF.

The J gene is TRBJ2-7, the V gene TRBV2; tentatively, D is TRBD1 or TRBD2 (5 bases each). The germline V and J ends were trimmed by 2 bases and 3 bases, with 14 bases remaining between them. Germline V CDR1 and CDR2: SNHLY, FYNNEI. This CDR3 comprises 15 residues. CDR3 protein: CASSERWDGIYEQYF. The DNA of the CDR3 is TGTGCCAGCAGTGAAAGGTGGGACGGAATCTACGAGCAGTACTTC.

The V and J genes are TRBV2 and TRBJ2-4, with a weak D call TRBD1 (6 bases). There are 16 residues in the CDR3. V shed 7 bases and J shed 4 bases, with 20 bases lying between them. The V gene's germline CDR1 is SNHLY and CDR2 FYNNEI. Here the CDR3 reads CASKFQGSITKNIQYF. The CDR3 DNA sequence: TGTGCCAGCAAGTTTCAGGGGTCGATAACGAAAAACATTCAGTACTTC.

The rearrangement joins TRBV10-2 to TRBJ2-1; 11 bases are a match to TRBD2. This CDR3 is 17 amino acids long. The junction had 8 bases not matched to a gene; V was cut back by 4 bases and J by 3 bases. CDR1 is WSHSY and CDR2 is SAAADI in the germline V gene. This chain's CDR3 is CASSAKASGGHYNEQFF. In DNA, the CDR3 is TGCGCCAGCAGTGCGAAGGCTAGCGGGGGGCACTACAATGAGCAGTTCTTC.

The chain uses TRBV30 and TRBJ2-7; no firm D call. The CDR3 sequence is 12 residues long. The V gene's germline CDR1 is GTSNPN and CDR2 SVGIG (reference sequence). V was clipped by 3 bases and J by 1 base, with 7 bases between them. The CDR3 loop reads CAWREQSYEQYF. The CDR3 DNA follows: TGTGCCTGGAGGGAGCAATCCTACGAGCAGTACTTC.

The V and J genes are TRBV29-1 and TRBJ1-4, with D possibly being TRBD1 (5 bases). Trimming shortened V by 0 bases and J by 6 bases, and 11 bases separated the two germline ends. Germline V gene sequence: CDR1 SQVTM, CDR2 ANQGSEA. The CDR3 has 14 amino acids. For the CDR3, the DNA is TGCAGCGTTGAAGATCAAGGGGCTGATGAAAAACTGTTTTTT. This sequence encodes CSVEDQGADEKLFF.